The 14 T cell receptor beta chains listed next were all sequenced from one sample in a study of blood T cells in healthy people across ages. A second PCR of 7 to 11 cycles used a sample-barcoded 5' primer and a J-beta primer mix. TCRdb reprocessed the 5' RACE reads with MiXCR, giving one entry per CDR3 protein. This table holds some 1.7 million distinct CDR3 sequences, 28% found once. Material: blood. The origin of the receptors is a woman aged 25-40 years in good health.

The genes are TRBV20-1 and TRBJ1-4; D perhaps matches TRBD1 (5 bases). Between the trimmed V and J ends, which lost 0 bases and 8 bases, there was a span of 13 bases. CDR1 and CDR2 (germline): DFQATT, SNEGSKA (reference sequence). The CDR3 totals 14 residues. The chain's CDR3 is CSARDQGSLEKLFF. The CDR3 DNA follows: TGCAGTGCTAGAGATCAGGGTAGTTTGGAAAAACTGTTTTTT.

This chain joins TRBV2 and TRBJ2-7; no clear D gene. This CDR3 comprises 13 residues. Germline values: CDR1 SNHLY, CDR2 FYNNEI. Trimming left V 5 bases short and J 6 bases short, with 14 bases between. The CDR3 bases are TGTGCCAGCAGTTCAGGTTATGCCGGCGAGCAGTACTTC. It is translated as CASSSGYAGEQYF.

This clonotype was detected only a few times. This chain uses TRBV7-2 with TRBJ2-7; TRBD1 agrees at 7 bases. The DNA end favors TRBJ2-5, so the J call may be wrong. CDR1 and CDR2 (germline): SGHTA, FQGNSA. The CDR3 extends over 15 amino acids. The CDR3 bases are TGTGCCAGCAGCCCGATCCGACAGGGAACAGAGACCCAGTACTTC. Translating it yields CASSPIRQGTETQYF.

The chain uses TRBV5-1 and TRBJ2-1, with 11 bases matching TRBD2. The CDR3 sequence is 17 residues long. Looked up from germline, CDR1 is SGHRS and CDR2 is YFSETQ. Unmatched junction bases numbered 10, after V lost 0 bases and J lost 8 bases. CDR3: CASSLGGASGGPYEQFF. CDR3 in DNA: TGCGCCAGCAGCTTGGGCGGTGCTAGCGGGGGGCCCTATGAGCAGTTCTTC.

The sample holds many counts of this clonotype. This chain links TRBV27 with TRBJ2-7; TRBD2 aligns across 9 bases. The CDR3 has 16 residues. CDR1 and CDR2 (germline): MNHEY, SMNVEV (reference sequence). Unmatched junction bases numbered 9, after V lost 4 bases and J lost 2 bases. The CDR3 loop reads CASSSVASGNTYEQYF. CDR3 sequence (DNA): TGTGCCAGCAGTTCTGTTGCTAGCGGGAATACCTACGAGCAGTACTTC.

This clonotype has just a few counts. The V gene is TRBV4-2, the J gene TRBJ1-2; D ambiguous. The germline V gene has CDR1 LGHNA and CDR2 YNFKEQ. Trimming stripped 0 bases from V and 0 bases from J, with 14 bases between. The CDR3 totals 17 residues. The CDR3 loop reads CASSQDVGGFPNYGYTF. The CDR3 nucleotides are TGTGCCAGCAGCCAAGATGTTGGAGGGTTCCCTAACTATGGCTACACCTTC.

This clonotype was seen more than once but under ten times. This sequence joins TRBV5-5 and TRBJ2-1; tentatively, D is TRBD2 (5 bases). Trimming stripped 1 base from V and 8 bases from J, with 10 bases between. This CDR3 has 13 amino acids. Germline CDR1 is SGHKS and CDR2 is YYEKEE (reference sequence). The CDR3 nucleotides read TGTGCCAGCAGCTTGTTTGCGCGGGATGAGCAGTTCTTC. Residues: CASSLFARDEQFF. The complete variable domain, with remaining parts taken from reference TRBV5-5 and TRBJ2-1, reads DAGVTQSPTHLIKTRGQQVTLRCSPISGHKSVSWYQQVLGQGPQFIFQYYEKEERGRGNFPDRFSARQFPNYSSELNVNALLLGDSALYLCASSLFARDEQFFGPGTRLTVL.

The chain links TRBV5-1 to TRBJ2-3; no definite D call. From germline, CDR1 is SGHRS and CDR2 YFSETQ. CDR3 length: 15 residues. V lost 0 bases and J 0 bases, leaving 8 bases between the germline ends. The CDR3 nucleotides are TGCGCCAGCAGCTTGGCGGCCCTAAGCACAGATACGCAGTATTTT. Residues: CASSLAALSTDTQYF.

Many counts were recorded for this clonotype. The chain carries TRBV29-1 and TRBJ2-4; D gene unclear. The J call may be in error: the DNA end matches TRBJ2-7 better. The CDR3 spans 12 residues. CDR1 is SQVTM and CDR2 is ANQGSEA in the germline V gene. The CDR3 loop is CSVEGERREQYF. The CDR3 DNA is TGCAGCGTTGAAGGGGAAAGGCGCGAGCAGTACTTC.

This clonotype was picked up a small number of times. The chain recombines TRBV6-6 with TRBJ1-2, with a possible D match to TRBD1 (5 bases). Germline CDR1 MNHNY, CDR2 SVGAGI (reference sequence). V dropped 2 bases and J dropped 2 bases, with 12 bases sitting between them. The CDR3 is 15 residues long. CDR3 amino acids: CASSYPRDSNYGYTF. The CDR3 DNA reads as TGTGCCAGCAGTTACCCCCGGGACTCGAACTATGGCTACACCTTC.

V gene TRBV7-2 combines with J gene TRBJ2-3; 8 positions agree with TRBD1. The CDR3 runs to 14 residues. V lost 6 bases to trimming and J lost 4 bases; unmatched junction nucleotides: 6. Germline V CDR1 and CDR2: SGHTA, FQGNSA. The CDR3 DNA follows: TGTGCCAGCAGGGACGGACAGGGCTCAGATACGCAGTATTTT. Its translation is CASRDGQGSDTQYF.

This clonotype was detected a few times. The CDR3 DNA reads as TGCAGCCACCTTCGGGGCAATGAAGCTTTCTTT. It specifies CSHLRGNEAFF. The chain couples TRBV29-1 to TRBJ1-1, with D tentatively TRBD1 (5 bases). This CDR3 contains 11 residues. Between the trimmed V and J ends, which lost 8 bases and 7 bases, there was a span of 14 bases. Germline assignment: CDR1 SQVTM and CDR2 ANQGSEA.

The chain employs TRBV6-5 and TRBJ1-1, with a tentative D call TRBD1 (6 bases). Trimming shortened V by 0 bases and J by 11 bases, and 13 bases separated the two germline ends. Germline-derived CDR1 and CDR2 are MNHEY and SVGAGI. This CDR3 contains 13 residues. CDR3 nucleotide sequence: TGTGCCAGCAGTTACTCGAGGGGGGATGAGGCTTTCTTT. Translating it yields CASSYSRGDEAFF.

The chain has TRBV28 and TRBJ1-2; TRBD1 agrees at 9 bases. In germline, CDR1 is MDHEN, CDR2 SYDVKM. With V trimmed by 7 bases and J by 7 bases, 10 bases remained unmatched. The CDR3 is made up of 14 amino acids. CDR3 nucleotides: TGTGCCAGCAACCTGGGGACAGGGATCCGTGGCTACACCTTC. This gives the protein CASNLGTGIRGYTF.